The 22 T cell receptor beta chains below were found in one sample sequenced in a study of T cell responses to AZD1222 COVID-19 vaccine. This table comes from immunoSEQ multiplex PCR, and its TCRdb copy is limited to in-frame clones, with some not included. The profile shows about 99,000 clones, over 80% of them singletons. The starting material was peripheral blood, obtained on day 0 of AZD1222 vaccination. The receptors here all came from an adult in good health.

The chain recombines TRBV6-9 with TRBJ1-3; possibly TRBD1 for D (5 bases). V shed 0 bases and J shed 3 bases, with 18 bases lying between them. This CDR3 is 18 amino acids long. Germline CDR1 and CDR2: MNHGY and SVAAGI. The CDR3, as DNA: TGTGCCAGCAGTTATTCGAGGGGCAGGGAAAGAAATGGAAACACCATATATTTT. It yields the protein CASSYSRGRERNGNTIYF.

The chain couples TRBV18 to TRBJ1-2, with TRBD1 as a possible D gene (5 bases). This CDR3 is 14 amino acids long. The V gene lost 3 bases and the J gene lost 8 bases, with 16 bases spanning the gap. Germline V gene lookup returns CDR1 KGHSH and CDR2 LQKENI. CDR3 sequence (DNA): TGTGCCAGCTCACCTCCTGCAACCCAGGGAGGCTACACCTTC. Translating gives CASSPPATQGGYTF.

The chain combines TRBV30 with TRBJ1-1, with TRBD1 as a possible D gene (6 bases). From germline, CDR1 is GTSNPN and CDR2 SVGIG (reference sequence). Trimming removed 3 bases at V and 5 bases at J, with 16 bases between. CDR3 length equals 14 residues. CDR3 sequence reads: CAWRRKGVVTEAFF. CDR3 coding DNA: TGTGCCTGGAGACGAAAGGGGGTGGTGACTGAAGCTTTCTTT.

The chain employs TRBV20-1 and TRBJ2-5; 9 bases map to TRBD2. J lost 4 bases, V lost 3 bases, and 6 bases had no gene match. CDR1 is DFQATT and CDR2 is SNEGSKA in the germline V gene (reference sequence). The CDR3 extends over 14 amino acids. The CDR3 region is CSASDSGSRETQYF. The CDR3 region has the DNA TGCAGTGCTAGTGATAGCGGGAGCCGAGAGACCCAGTACTTC.

The chain has TRBV29-1 and TRBJ2-7; 12 bases align to TRBD1. The CDR3 has 13 residues. CDR1 and CDR2 from the germline V gene are SQVTM and ANQGSEA. The trim removed 6 bases at V and 6 bases at J, leaving 6 bases unmatched. The DNA of the CDR3 is TGCAGCGTGGCCGGGACAGGGGGCCTCGAGCAGTACTTC. Residues: CSVAGTGGLEQYF.

This clone was recorded only once. V usage is TRBV10-1 and J usage is TRBJ1-4, with 12 nucleotides matching TRBD1. The CDR3 is 14 residues long. Germline trimming cut 6 bases from V and 7 bases from J; bases unmatched to any gene: 3. Germline lookup yields CDR1 WNHNN and CDR2 SYGVQD (reference sequence). This chain's CDR3 is CASSMGQGAEKLFF. The CDR3, as DNA: TGCGCCAGCAGCATGGGACAGGGGGCTGAAAAACTGTTTTTT.

The chain uses TRBV30 and TRBJ2-7; D gene unclear. The CDR3 loop spans 10 amino acids. V was pared by 0 bases and J by 7 bases, with 4 bases between. Germline V gene sequence: CDR1 GTSNPN, CDR2 SVGIG (reference sequence). CDR3 DNA: TGTGCCTGGAGTGTACGGGAGCAGTACTTC. Its translation is CAWSVREQYF.

This chain uses TRBV9 with TRBJ1-4, with D possibly matching TRBD1 (5 bases). V lost 4 bases and J 2 bases, leaving 9 bases between the germline ends. Germline-derived CDR1 and CDR2 are SGDLS and YYNGEE. The CDR3 is 14 residues long. As DNA, the CDR3 is TGTGCCAGCAGCCCCCCAGGGACTAATGAAAAACTGTTTTTT. Amino acid sequence: CASSPPGTNEKLFF.

The V call is TRBV25-1, the J call TRBJ2-2; D unresolved. The V end lost 3 bases, the J end lost 2 bases, and 10 bases lay between the germline ends. The CDR3 has 15 residues. Germline V gene data show CDR1 as MGHDK and CDR2 as SYGVNS. CDR3 in amino acids: CASSEPSLNTGELFF. CDR3 DNA: TGTGCCAGCAGTGAGCCCAGTCTTAACACCGGGGAGCTGTTTTTT.

The gene calls are TRBV10-3 and TRBJ1-3, with a possible D match to TRBD1 (5 bases). The CDR3 covers 16 residues. The V gene's germline CDR1 is ENHRY and CDR2 SYGVKD. Trimming pared 2 bases from V and 0 bases from J, leaving 11 bases between. The CDR3 DNA follows: TGTGCCATCAGTGAGGGGGCCGGGGCCTCTGGAAACACCATATATTTT. It yields the protein CAISEGAGASGNTIYF.

The chain recombines TRBV19 with TRBJ1-1, with TRBD1 matching 8 bases. The CDR3 extends over 14 amino acids. With V trimmed by 4 bases and J by 6 bases, 7 bases remained unmatched. Per the germline V gene, CDR1 is LNHDA and CDR2 is SQIVND (reference sequence). Here the CDR3 reads CASSRRQGKPEAFF. CDR3 nucleotides: TGTGCCAGTAGTAGGCGACAGGGGAAGCCTGAAGCTTTCTTT.

CDR3: CASSESGGYIQHF. The DNA of the CDR3 is TGCGCCAGCAGTGAGTCGGGGGGCTACATCCAGCATTTT. V and J are TRBV10-1 and TRBJ1-5, with a possible D match to TRBD1 (6 bases). This CDR3 region has 13 residues. The ends were cut back, 0 bases at V and 12 bases at J, with 12 bases in the middle. Germline assignment: CDR1 WNHNN and CDR2 SYGVQD (reference sequence).

V usage is TRBV5-1 and J usage is TRBJ2-5, with 9 positions matching TRBD2. The CDR3 is 16 amino acids. The J segment lost 3 bases and the V segment lost 0 bases, leaving 6 bases of the junction unmatched. Germline assignment: CDR1 SGHRS and CDR2 YFSETQ. Here the CDR3 reads CASSLALTSGEETQYF. The CDR3 region has the DNA TGCGCCAGCAGCTTGGCCCTGACTAGCGGCGAAGAGACCCAGTACTTC.

The rearrangement links TRBV4-3 to TRBJ1-4, with 10 bases lining up with TRBD1. Germline V gives CDR1 LGHNA, CDR2 YSLEER. J was trimmed by 5 bases and V by 1 base; bases with no gene match: 4. The CDR3 runs to 16 residues. The CDR3 is CASSQAPGQGNEKLFF. The CDR3 DNA sequence: TGCGCCAGCAGCCAAGCCCCGGGACAGGGGAATGAAAAACTGTTTTTT.

The chain joins TRBV6-5 to TRBJ1-1, with TRBD1 identical over 7 bases. The CDR3 is made up of 13 amino acids. Unmatched junction bases numbered 2, after V lost 6 bases and J lost 1 base. CDR1 and CDR2 (germline): MNHEY, SVGAGI. The CDR3 DNA sequence: TGTGCCAGCAGGGGGACAGAGAACACTGAAGCTTTCTTT. Its translation: CASRGTENTEAFF.

V gene TRBV5-1 combines with J gene TRBJ2-7; TRBD1 agrees at 7 bases. Germline assignment: CDR1 SGHRS and CDR2 YFSETQ. The ends lost 4 bases at V and 0 bases at J; junction bases unmatched: 4. The CDR3 length is 14 residues. DNA for the CDR3: TGCGCCAGCAGCCGATGGGACAGCTCCTACGAGCAGTACTTC. Amino acid sequence: CASSRWDSSYEQYF.

In this sample, this clone turned up a few times. The chain carries TRBV10-2 and TRBJ1-1; 7 bases match TRBD1. From germline, CDR1 is WSHSY and CDR2 SAAADI. The CDR3 consists of 15 residues. J gave up 2 bases and V 7 bases, and 10 bases lay outside the gene matches. The CDR3 here is CASKLPGTDNTEAFF. The CDR3 coding sequence is TGCGCCAGCAAACTTCCCGGGACAGATAACACTGAAGCTTTCTTT.

V is TRBV7-6 and J is TRBJ2-1; D is ambiguous. With 1 base removed from V and 6 bases from J, the gap between germline ends came to 10 bases. CDR3 length: 14 amino acids. CDR1 and CDR2 (germline): SGHVS, FNYEAQ. The CDR3 protein is CASSLDVPPNEQFF. In nucleotides, the CDR3 is TGTGCCAGCAGCTTAGACGTCCCCCCCAATGAGCAGTTCTTC.

This chain uses TRBV2 with TRBJ1-5; 7 bases agree with TRBD1. The CDR3 contains 15 residues. The J segment lost 2 bases and the V segment lost 1 base, leaving 2 bases of the junction unmatched. Germline V gene sequence: CDR1 SNHLY, CDR2 FYNNEI. The CDR3 spells CASSEEGGGNQPQHF. The CDR3, as DNA: TGTGCCAGCAGTGAAGAAGGGGGCGGCAATCAGCCCCAGCATTTT.

The V and J genes are TRBV6-2 or TRBV6-3 and TRBJ2-7; TRBD2 aligns across 12 bases. V lost 6 bases and J lost 4; bases outside the gene matches: 10. The germline CDR1 and CDR2 sequences are MNHEY and SVGEGT. This CDR3 contains 16 residues. In DNA form, the CDR3 reads TGTGCCAGCAGCCCTCTTGGGACTAGCGGGCAGTACGAGCAGTACTTC. Protein product: CASSPLGTSGQYEQYF.

The J gene is TRBJ2-7, the V gene TRBV27; possibly TRBD2 for D (6 bases). The ends were cut back, 0 bases at V and 0 bases at J, with 12 bases in the middle. Germline values: CDR1 MNHEY, CDR2 SMNVEV (reference sequence). This CDR3 is 16 amino acids long. Here the CDR3 reads CASSLSGGTSSYEQYF. CDR3 DNA: TGTGCCAGCAGTTTATCTGGGGGGACGAGCTCCTACGAGCAGTACTTC.

The rearrangement joins TRBV10-3 to TRBJ2-2; D may be TRBD1 or TRBD2 (6 bases each). V was trimmed by 6 bases and J by 6 bases, leaving 20 bases between them. Per the germline V gene, CDR1 is ENHRY and CDR2 is SYGVKD. CDR3 size: 16 residues. The CDR3 nucleotides are TGTGCCATCAGCCCGAGAGGGGGGACGGGGGCCGGGGAGCTGTTTTTT. Residues: CAISPRGGTGAGELFF.